A single count supports the clone carrying this TCR beta chain. Per the study methods: Cell counts per sample came from amplifying reference gene primers. Data came from immunoSEQ multiplex PCR; TCRdb stores just in-frame clones and leaves some out. V and J calls and clone size are given by that table; D and trimming were obtained from the DNA. This sample carries 380,000 or so clones, 81% of them seen once, and the ten largest clones take 1.1%. CDR3 length equals 15 residues. V dropped 5 bases and J dropped 7; count of bases not matched to a gene: 8. CDR1 and CDR2 (germline): LGHDT, YNNKEL (reference sequence). The data originate from a study of blood T cell repertoires in COVID-19. Across the study: Donors in the United States, Italy and Spain gave samples during acute or convalescent COVID-19.

The specimen sequenced was peripheral blood. V is TRBV3-1 (or the pseudogene TRBV3-2) and J is TRBJ1-6, with 7 bases fitting TRBD1. This TCR derives from a human donor with acute or convalescent COVID-19. The donor label of this sample is uncertain. This CDR3 reads CASSTRDRLNSPLHF. The CDR3 DNA reads as TGTGCCAGCAGCACCCGGGACAGACTCAATTCACCCCTCCACTTT.